The T cell receptor (beta chain) under discussion was sequenced for a study of T cells after yellow fever vaccination. As for this clonotype: This could be a read error, since a much larger clone is one nucleotide away.

TCRdb redid the calling of the 5' RACE reads with MiXCR, one entry per CDR3 protein. The profile shows 100,000 to 150,000 distinct CDR3 sequences, more than 6% of them singletons. The CDR3 totals 12 residues. Germline V gene sequence: CDR1 DFQATT, CDR2 SNEGSKA (reference sequence). Between the trimmed V and J ends, which lost 4 bases and 2 bases, there was a span of 9 bases. This clonotype was sampled from a man aged 18 to 35 who received the YFV17D yellow fever vaccine. The chain uses TRBV20-1 and TRBJ2-7; D gene unclear. Source: CD4+ T cells sorted from PBMCs, taken 9 to 11 days after the first yellow fever vaccination. This CDR3 reads CSAILPTYEQYF. In nucleotides, the CDR3 is TGCAGTGCTATCCTTCCCACCTACGAGCAGTACTTC.